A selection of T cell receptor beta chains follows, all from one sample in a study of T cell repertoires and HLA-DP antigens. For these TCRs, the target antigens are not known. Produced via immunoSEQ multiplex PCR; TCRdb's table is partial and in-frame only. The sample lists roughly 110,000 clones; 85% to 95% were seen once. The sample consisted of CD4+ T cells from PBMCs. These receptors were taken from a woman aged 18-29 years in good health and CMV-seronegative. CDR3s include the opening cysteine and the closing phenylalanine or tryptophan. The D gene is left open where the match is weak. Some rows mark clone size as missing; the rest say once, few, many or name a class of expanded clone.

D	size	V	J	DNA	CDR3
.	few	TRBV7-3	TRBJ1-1	TGTGCCAGCAGCTTAGAGAGGGCAGATAAAGCTTTCTTT	CASSLERADKAFF
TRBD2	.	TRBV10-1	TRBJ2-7	TGCGCCAGCAGTCGACTAGCGGGATCCTACGAGCAGTACTTC	CASSRLAGSYEQYF
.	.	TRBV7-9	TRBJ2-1	TGTGCCAGCAGCTTAGAGGCGGGAAGGTACAATGAGCAGTTCTTC	CASSLEAGRYNEQFF
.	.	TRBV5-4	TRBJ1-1	TGTGCCAGCAGCCCGGGCCAGCTGCCGTACACTGAAGCTTTCTTT	CASSPGQLPYTEAFF
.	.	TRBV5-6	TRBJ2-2	TGTGCCAGCAGCTTGGGACTAGAGGCCACCGGGGAGCTGTTTTTT	CASSLGLEATGELFF
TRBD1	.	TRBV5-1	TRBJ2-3	TGCGCCAGCAGCGCACAGGGGACAGATACGCAGTATTTT	CASSAQGTDTQYF
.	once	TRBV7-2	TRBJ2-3	TGTGCCAGCTCACGTAGCCGGGCCCAACCCACAGATACGCAGTATTTT	CASSRSRAQPTDTQYF
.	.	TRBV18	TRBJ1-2	TGTGCCAGCTCACCGCGAGGGTCTGCCCCAGATAACTATGGCTACACCTTC	CASSPRGSAPDNYGYTF
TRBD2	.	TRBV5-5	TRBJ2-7	TGTGCCAGCAGCTCCCTGGGGGGGAGGGGAGGCTACGAGCAGTACTTC	CASSSLGGRGGYEQYF
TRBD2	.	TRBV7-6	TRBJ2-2	TGTGCCAGCAGCCTGGTAGCGGGGAACACCGGGGAGCTGTTTTTT	CASSLVAGNTGELFF
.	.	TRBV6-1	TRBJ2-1	TGTGCCAGCAGCGGGAGTGTAGTCGCCTACAATGAGCAGTTCTTC	CASSGSVVAYNEQFF
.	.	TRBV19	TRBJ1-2	TGTGCCAGTAGTATAAACGGGATTATAGCTGGCTACACCTTC	CASSINGIIAGYTF
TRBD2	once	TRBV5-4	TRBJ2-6	TGTGCCAGCAGGATGGGAGGGGTCTCTGGGGCCAACGTCCTGACTTTC	CASRMGGVSGANVLTF
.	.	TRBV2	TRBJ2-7	TGTGCCAGCAGTTCGGACCTCTACGAGCAGTACTTC	CASSSDLYEQYF
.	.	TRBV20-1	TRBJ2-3	TGCAGTGCTAGTAGGACAGATACGCAGTATTTT	CSASRTDTQYF
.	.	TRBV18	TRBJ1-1	TGTGCCAGCTCACCACGGGACACGGGGTGGACTGAAGCTTTCTTT	CASSPRDTGWTEAFF
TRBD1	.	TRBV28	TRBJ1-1	TGTGCCAGCAGTCCCGGACAGGGGGGGTATGGGACTGAAGCTTTCTTT	CASSPGQGGYGTEAFF
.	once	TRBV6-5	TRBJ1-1	TGTGCCAGCAAAATAGGGACTGAAGCTTTCTTT	CASKIGTEAFF
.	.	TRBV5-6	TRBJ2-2	TGTGCCAGCAGCCCACAAAACACCGGGGAGCTGTTTTTT	CASSPQNTGELFF
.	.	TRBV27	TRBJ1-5	TGTGCCAGCAGTTTAGTCCCTAATAGCAATCAGCCCCAGCATTTT	CASSLVPNSNQPQHF
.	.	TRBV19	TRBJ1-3	TGTGCCAGTAGTATGTTTACGGAAACTGGAAACACCATATATTTT	CASSMFTETGNTIYF
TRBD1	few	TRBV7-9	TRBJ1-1	TGTGCCAGCAGCTCGATGGACAGGGAAGCTTTCTTT	CASSSMDREAFF
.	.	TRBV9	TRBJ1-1	TGTGCCAGCAGCGTAGATCCCAGGGAGGTGGGGGAAGCTTTCTTT	CASSVDPREVGEAFF
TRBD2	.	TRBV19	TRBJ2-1	TGTGCCAGTAGTGCCCGACTAGCGGGGGGTCGGTACAATGAGCAGTTCTTC	CASSARLAGGRYNEQFF
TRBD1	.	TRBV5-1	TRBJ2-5	TGCGCCAGCAGCTCAACAGGGGATACCCGCGAGACCCAGTACTTC	CASSSTGDTRETQYF
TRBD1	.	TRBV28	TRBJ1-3	TGTGCCAGCAACCCGAGGGGGCCCAGCTCTGGAAACACCATATATTTT	CASNPRGPSSGNTIYF
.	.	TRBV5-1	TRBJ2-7	TGCGCCAGCAGCCCCGACGGGAAATCCTACGAGCAGTACTTC	CASSPDGKSYEQYF
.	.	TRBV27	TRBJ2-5	TGTGCCAGCAGAAGACAGTCGACGGGGACCCAGTACTTC	CASRRQSTGTQYF
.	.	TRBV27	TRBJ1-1	TGTGCCAGCAGTTTACGGCCGAGCACTGAAGCTTTCTTT	CASSLRPSTEAFF
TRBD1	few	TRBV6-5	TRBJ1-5	TGTGCCAGCAGCCCCGACAGGGACAATCAGCCCCAGCATTTT	CASSPDRDNQPQHF
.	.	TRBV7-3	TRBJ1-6	TGTGCCAGCAGCGCCGTTGGTACGCATTCACCCCTCCACTTT	CASSAVGTHSPLHF
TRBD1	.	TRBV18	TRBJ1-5	TGTGCCAGCTCAACTACAGGGGGAGGACAGCCCCAGCATTTT	CASSTTGGGQPQHF
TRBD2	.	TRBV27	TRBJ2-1	TGTGCCAGCAGTATTTACCTTAGCGGGGGGGCCTATGAGCAGTTCTTC	CASSIYLSGGAYEQFF
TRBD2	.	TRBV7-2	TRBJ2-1	TGTGCCAGCAGCCCCGGGACTAGCGGGAGGGCCGGTTCCAATGAGCAGTTCTTC	CASSPGTSGRAGSNEQFF
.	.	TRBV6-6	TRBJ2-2	TGTGCCAGCAGTTACGCCGGGCCCCCGAACACCGGGGAGCTGTTTTTT	CASSYAGPPNTGELFF
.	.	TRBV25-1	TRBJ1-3	TGTGCCAGCTTCGGGACATCCGGAAACACCATATATTTT	CASFGTSGNTIYF
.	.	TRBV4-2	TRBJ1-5	TGTGCCAGCAGCCCCGGACGCTCACAGCCCCAGCATTTT	CASSPGRSQPQHF
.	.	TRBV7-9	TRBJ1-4	TGTGCCAGCAGCTTCGACAGATCAACTAATGAAAAACTGTTTTTT	CASSFDRSTNEKLFF
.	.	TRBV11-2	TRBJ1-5	TGTGCCAGCAGCCAGGGCCATAGCAATCAGCCCCAGCATTTT	CASSQGHSNQPQHF
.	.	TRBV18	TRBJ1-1	TGTGCCACCATCCCGATCCTTGGATTCACTGAAGCTTTCTTT	CATIPILGFTEAFF
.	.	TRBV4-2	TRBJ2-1	TGTGCCAGCAGCCGCCCTAGCGACTCCTACAATGAGCAGTTCTTC	CASSRPSDSYNEQFF
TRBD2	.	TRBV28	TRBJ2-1	TGTGCCAGCACCGCGACTAGCGGGAGTCCCAATGAGCAGTTCTTC	CASTATSGSPNEQFF
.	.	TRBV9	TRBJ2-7	TGTGCCAGCAGCGTCGAAGAGGACCTCTACGAGCAGTACTTC	CASSVEEDLYEQYF
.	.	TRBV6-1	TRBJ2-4	TGTGCCAGATTTCTAGCCAAAAACATTCAGTACTTC	CARFLAKNIQYF
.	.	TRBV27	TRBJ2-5	TGTGCCAGCAGTGGACCTGGGGGGGCTAGAGAGACCCAGTACTTC	CASSGPGGARETQYF
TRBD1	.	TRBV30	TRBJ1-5	TGTGCCTGGGACAGGGGGGACCTTATTGATCAGCCCCAGCATTTT	CAWDRGDLIDQPQHF
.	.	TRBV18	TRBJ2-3	TGTGCCAGCTCACCTTTAATGGCGCGCACAGATACGCAGTATTTT	CASSPLMARTDTQYF
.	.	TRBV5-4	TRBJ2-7	TGTGCCAGCAGTGCCGGTTCACCCTACGAGCAGTACTTC	CASSAGSPYEQYF
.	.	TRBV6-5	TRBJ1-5	TGTGCCAGCAGTCACCCAGGCTTTAGCAATCAGCCCCAGCATTTT	CASSHPGFSNQPQHF
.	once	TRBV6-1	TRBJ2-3	TGTGCCAGCAGTGAGGAGGCAGATACGCAGTATTTT	CASSEEADTQYF
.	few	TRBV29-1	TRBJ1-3	TGCAGCGTTAACAGGGACCTCTCTGGAAACACCATATATTTT	CSVNRDLSGNTIYF
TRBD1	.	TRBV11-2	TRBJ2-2	TGTGCCAGCAGACCAGGGGGTTACGGGGAGCTGTTTTTT	CASRPGGYGELFF
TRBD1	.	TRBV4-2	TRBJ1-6	TGTGCCAGCAGCCAAGATTTGGGACAGGGGGTAGGATCACCCCTCCACTTT	CASSQDLGQGVGSPLHF